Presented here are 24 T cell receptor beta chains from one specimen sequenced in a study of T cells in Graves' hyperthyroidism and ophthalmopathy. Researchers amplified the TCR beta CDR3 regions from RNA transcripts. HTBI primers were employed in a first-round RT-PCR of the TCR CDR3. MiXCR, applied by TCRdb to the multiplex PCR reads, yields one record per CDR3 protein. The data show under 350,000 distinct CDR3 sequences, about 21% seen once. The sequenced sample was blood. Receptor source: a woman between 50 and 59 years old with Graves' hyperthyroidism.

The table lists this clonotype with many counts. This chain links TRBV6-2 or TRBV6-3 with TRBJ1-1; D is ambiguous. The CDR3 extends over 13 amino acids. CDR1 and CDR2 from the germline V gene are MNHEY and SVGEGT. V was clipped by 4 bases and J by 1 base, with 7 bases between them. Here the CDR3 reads CASSFSENTEAFF. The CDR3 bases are TGTGCCAGCAGTTTCAGCGAGAACACTGAAGCTTTCTTT.

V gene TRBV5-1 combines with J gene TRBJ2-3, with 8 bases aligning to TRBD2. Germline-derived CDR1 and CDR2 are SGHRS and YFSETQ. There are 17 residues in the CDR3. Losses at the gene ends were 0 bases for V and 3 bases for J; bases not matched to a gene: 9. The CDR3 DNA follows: TGCGCCAGCAGCTTGGGATATAGCGGGAAAGTAACAGATACGCAGTATTTT. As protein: CASSLGYSGKVTDTQYF.

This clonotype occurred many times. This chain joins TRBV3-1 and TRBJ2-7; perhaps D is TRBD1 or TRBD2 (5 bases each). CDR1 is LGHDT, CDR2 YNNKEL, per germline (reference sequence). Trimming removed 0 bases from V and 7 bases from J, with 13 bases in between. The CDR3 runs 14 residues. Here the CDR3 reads CASSQERPRGEQYF. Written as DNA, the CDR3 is TGTGCCAGCAGCCAAGAAAGACCGAGGGGAGAGCAGTACTTC.

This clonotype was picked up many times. The CDR3 coding sequence is TGTGCCAGCAGTGAAGCGTCTCCAGGAGCCTATGGCTACACCTTC. This sequence encodes CASSEASPGAYGYTF. The chain uses TRBV6-1 and TRBJ1-2; D unresolved. Trimming cost V 0 bases and J 4 bases, with 12 bases left between them. The CDR3 is 15 residues long. Looked up from germline, CDR1 is MNHNS and CDR2 is SASEGT.

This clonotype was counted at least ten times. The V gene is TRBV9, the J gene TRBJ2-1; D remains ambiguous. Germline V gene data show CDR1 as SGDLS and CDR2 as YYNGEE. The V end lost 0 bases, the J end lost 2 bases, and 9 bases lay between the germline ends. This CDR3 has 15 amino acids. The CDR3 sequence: CASSVAADPYNEQFF. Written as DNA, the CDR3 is TGTGCCAGCAGCGTAGCGGCGGACCCCTACAATGAGCAGTTCTTC.

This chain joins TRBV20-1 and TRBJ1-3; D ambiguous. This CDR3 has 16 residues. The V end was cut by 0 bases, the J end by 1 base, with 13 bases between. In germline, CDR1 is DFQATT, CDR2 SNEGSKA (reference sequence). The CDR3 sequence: CSARDWQQGSGNTIYF. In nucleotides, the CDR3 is TGCAGTGCTAGAGACTGGCAGCAAGGTTCTGGAAACACCATATATTTT.

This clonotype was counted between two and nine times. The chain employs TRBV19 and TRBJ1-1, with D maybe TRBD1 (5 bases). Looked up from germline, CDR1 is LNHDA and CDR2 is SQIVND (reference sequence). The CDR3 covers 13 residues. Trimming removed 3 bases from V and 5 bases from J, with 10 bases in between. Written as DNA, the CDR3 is TGTGCCAGTAGTATGAGGGGAGGGACTGAAGCTTTCTTT. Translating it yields CASSMRGGTEAFF.

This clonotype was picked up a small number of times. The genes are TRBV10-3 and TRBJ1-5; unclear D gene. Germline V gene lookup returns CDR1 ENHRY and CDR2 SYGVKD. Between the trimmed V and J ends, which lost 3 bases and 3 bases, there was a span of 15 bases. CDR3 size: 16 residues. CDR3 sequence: CAISELKSGDNQPQHF. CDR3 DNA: TGTGCCATCAGTGAATTAAAGTCGGGAGACAATCAGCCCCAGCATTTT.

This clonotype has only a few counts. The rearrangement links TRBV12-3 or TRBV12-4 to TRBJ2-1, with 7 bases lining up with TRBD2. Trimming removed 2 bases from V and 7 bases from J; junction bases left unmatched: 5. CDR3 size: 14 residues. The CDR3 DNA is TGTGCCAGCAGTTTAAGGCGGGAGATAAATGAGCAGTTCTTC. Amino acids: CASSLRREINEQFF.

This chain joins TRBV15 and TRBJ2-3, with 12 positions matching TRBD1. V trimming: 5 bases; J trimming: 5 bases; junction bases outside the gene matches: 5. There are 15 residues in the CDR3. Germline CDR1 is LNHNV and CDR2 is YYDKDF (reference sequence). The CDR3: CATSSGQGAEDTQYF. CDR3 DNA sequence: TGTGCCACCAGCTCGGGACAGGGGGCTGAAGATACGCAGTATTTT.

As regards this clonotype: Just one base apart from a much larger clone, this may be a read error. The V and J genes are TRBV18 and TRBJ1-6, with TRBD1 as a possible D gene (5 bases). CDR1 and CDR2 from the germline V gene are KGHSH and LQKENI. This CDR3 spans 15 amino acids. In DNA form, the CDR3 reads TGTGCCAGCTCAAACAGGAGATCCACTAATCCACCCCTCCACTTT. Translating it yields CASSNRRSTNPPLHF.

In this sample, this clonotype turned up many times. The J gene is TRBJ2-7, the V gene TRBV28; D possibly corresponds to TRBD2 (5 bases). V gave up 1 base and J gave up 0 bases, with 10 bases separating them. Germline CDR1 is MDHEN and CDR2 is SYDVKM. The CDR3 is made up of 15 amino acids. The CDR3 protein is CASSLFAGASYEQYF. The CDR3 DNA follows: TGTGCCAGCAGTTTATTTGCGGGCGCCTCCTACGAGCAGTACTTC.

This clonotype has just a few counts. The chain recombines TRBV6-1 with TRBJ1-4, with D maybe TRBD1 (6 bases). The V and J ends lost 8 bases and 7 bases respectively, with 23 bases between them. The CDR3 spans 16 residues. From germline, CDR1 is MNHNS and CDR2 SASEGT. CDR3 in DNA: TGTGCCAGCTTGACAGGCGTAAGTCTCTCCGGTGAAAAACTGTTTTTT. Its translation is CASLTGVSLSGEKLFF.

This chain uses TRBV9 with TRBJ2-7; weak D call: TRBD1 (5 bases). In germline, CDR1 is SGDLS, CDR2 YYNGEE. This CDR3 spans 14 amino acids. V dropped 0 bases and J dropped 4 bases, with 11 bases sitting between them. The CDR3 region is CASSVGSNRYEQYF. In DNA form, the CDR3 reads TGTGCCAGCAGCGTAGGGAGCAACAGGTACGAGCAGTACTTC. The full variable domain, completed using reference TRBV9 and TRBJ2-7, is DSGVTQTPKHLITATGQRVTLRCSPRSGDLSVYWYQQSLDQGLQFLIQYYNGEERAKGNILERFSAQQFPDLHSELNLSSLELGDSALYFCASSVGSNRYEQYFGPGTRLTVT.

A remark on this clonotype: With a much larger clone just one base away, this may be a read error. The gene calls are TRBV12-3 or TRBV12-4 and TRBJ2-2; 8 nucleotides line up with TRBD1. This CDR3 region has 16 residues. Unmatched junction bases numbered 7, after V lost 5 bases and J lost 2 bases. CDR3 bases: TGTGCCAGCAGTCCGACGACAGGGGAAAACACCGGGGAGCTGTTTTTT. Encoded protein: CASSPTTGENTGELFF.

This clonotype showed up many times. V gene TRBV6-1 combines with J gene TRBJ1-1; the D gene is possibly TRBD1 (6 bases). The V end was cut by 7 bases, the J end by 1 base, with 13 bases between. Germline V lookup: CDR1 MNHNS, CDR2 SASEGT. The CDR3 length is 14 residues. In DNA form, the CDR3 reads TGTGCCAGCATTAATAGAGGGGGGAACACTGAAGCTTTCTTT. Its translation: CASINRGGNTEAFF.

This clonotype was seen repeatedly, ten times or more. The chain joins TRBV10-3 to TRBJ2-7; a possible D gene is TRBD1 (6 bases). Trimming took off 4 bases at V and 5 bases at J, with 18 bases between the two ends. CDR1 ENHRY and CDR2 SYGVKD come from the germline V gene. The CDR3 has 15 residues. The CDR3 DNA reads TGTGCCATCAGTGTTATTCGGGCAGGGGCCGACGAGCAGTACTTC. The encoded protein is CAISVIRAGADEQYF.

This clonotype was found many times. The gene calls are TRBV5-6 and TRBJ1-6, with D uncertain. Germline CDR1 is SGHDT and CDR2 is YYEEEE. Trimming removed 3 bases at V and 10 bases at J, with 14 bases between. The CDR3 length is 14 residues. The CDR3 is CASSSLREGSPLHF. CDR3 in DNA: TGTGCCAGCAGCTCCCTACGGGAGGGATCACCCCTCCACTTT.

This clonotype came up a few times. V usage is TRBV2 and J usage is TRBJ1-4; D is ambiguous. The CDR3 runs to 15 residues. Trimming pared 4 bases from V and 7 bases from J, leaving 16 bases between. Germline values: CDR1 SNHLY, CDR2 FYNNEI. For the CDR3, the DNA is TGTGCCAGCAGTGGGCCAGACACGTTCGGTGAAAAACTGTTTTTT. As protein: CASSGPDTFGEKLFF.

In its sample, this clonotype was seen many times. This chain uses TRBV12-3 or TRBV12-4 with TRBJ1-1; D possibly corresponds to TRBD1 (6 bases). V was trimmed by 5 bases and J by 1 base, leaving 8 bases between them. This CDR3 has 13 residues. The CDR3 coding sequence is TGTGCCAGCAGTGCAGGGGAGAACACTGAAGCTTTCTTT. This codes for CASSAGENTEAFF.

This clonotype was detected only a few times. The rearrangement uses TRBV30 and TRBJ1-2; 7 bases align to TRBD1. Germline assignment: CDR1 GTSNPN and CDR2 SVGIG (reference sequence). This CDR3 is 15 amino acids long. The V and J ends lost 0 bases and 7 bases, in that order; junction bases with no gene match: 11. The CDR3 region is CAWSVLRQGSFGYTF. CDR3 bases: TGTGCCTGGAGTGTACTGAGACAGGGAAGTTTTGGCTACACCTTC.

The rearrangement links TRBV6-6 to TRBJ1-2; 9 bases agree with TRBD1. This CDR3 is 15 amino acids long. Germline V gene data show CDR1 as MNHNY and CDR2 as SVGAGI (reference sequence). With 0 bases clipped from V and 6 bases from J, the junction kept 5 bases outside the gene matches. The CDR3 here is CASSYSRGQGDGYTF. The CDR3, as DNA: TGTGCCAGCAGTTACTCGAGGGGACAGGGCGATGGCTACACCTTC.

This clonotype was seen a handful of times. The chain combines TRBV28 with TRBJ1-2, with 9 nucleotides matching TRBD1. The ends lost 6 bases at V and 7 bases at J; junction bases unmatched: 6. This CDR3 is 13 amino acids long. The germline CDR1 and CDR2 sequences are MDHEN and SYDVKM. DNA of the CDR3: TGTGCCAGCAGAGGGACAGGGTTTCTTGGCTACACCTTC. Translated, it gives CASRGTGFLGYTF.

The CDR3 region is CASSLVAISYEQYF. CDR3 nucleotide sequence: TGTGCCAGCAGCTTAGTAGCGATCTCCTACGAGCAGTACTTC. This chain connects TRBV7-8 to TRBJ2-7; D might be TRBD2 (5 bases). V lost 1 base and J 0 bases, leaving 7 bases between the germline ends. This CDR3 region has 14 residues. Per germline, CDR1 SGHVS and CDR2 FQNEAQ.